The 4 T cell receptor beta chains presented below share a single source sample, sequenced in a study of memory CD4+ T cells and cytomegalovirus serostatus. Single viable CD3+CD4+CD8-CD45RO+ cells were sorted as the memory CD4+ T cells. The repertoire was sequenced with immunoSEQ multiplex PCR; TCRdb's copy has only in-frame clones and lacks some. The sample includes approximately 46,000 clones, approximately 81% of them seen just once. The sequencing sample was made of memory CD4+ T cells from blood. These receptors originate from an adult in good health and CMV-seronegative.

The chain carries TRBV15 and TRBJ1-4, with D perhaps matching TRBD1 (5 bases). This CDR3 has 19 residues. Germline V gives CDR1 LNHNV, CDR2 YYDKDF (reference sequence). V was pared by 0 bases and J by 3 bases, with 20 bases between. The CDR3 spells CATSRDLAGSQMANEKLFF. The CDR3, as DNA: TGTGCCACCAGCAGAGATCTGGCAGGGTCCCAGATGGCTAATGAAAAACTGTTTTTT.

The CDR3 sequence is CASSPGLATDTQYF. Here the CDR3 DNA reads TGTGCCAGCAGCCCGGGACTAGCAACAGATACGCAGTATTTT. The chain couples TRBV7-9 to TRBJ2-3; 9 nucleotides line up with TRBD2. The CDR3 covers 14 residues. With V trimmed by 5 bases and J by 3 bases, 3 bases remained unmatched. Looked up from germline, CDR1 is SEHNR and CDR2 is FQNEAQ (reference sequence).

V and J are TRBV7-6 and TRBJ1-3; 7 nucleotides align to TRBD1. The CDR3 is 16 amino acids. Looked up from germline, CDR1 is SGHVS and CDR2 is FNYEAQ. V trimming: 3 bases; J trimming: 1 base; junction bases outside the gene matches: 6. CDR3 protein: CASSLGQIGSGNTIYF. The CDR3 coding sequence is TGTGCCAGCAGCTTGGGACAGATCGGTTCTGGAAACACCATATATTTT.

The chain is built from TRBV4-1 and TRBJ2-5; weak D call: TRBD2 (6 bases). V lost 0 bases to trimming and J lost 5 bases, with 13 bases between them. The germline gives CDR1 MGHRA, CDR2 YSYEKL. This CDR3 region has 15 residues. The CDR3 loop reads CASSQEPGGRETQYF. CDR3 nucleotides: TGCGCCAGCAGCCAAGAACCGGGTGGGAGGGAGACCCAGTACTTC.